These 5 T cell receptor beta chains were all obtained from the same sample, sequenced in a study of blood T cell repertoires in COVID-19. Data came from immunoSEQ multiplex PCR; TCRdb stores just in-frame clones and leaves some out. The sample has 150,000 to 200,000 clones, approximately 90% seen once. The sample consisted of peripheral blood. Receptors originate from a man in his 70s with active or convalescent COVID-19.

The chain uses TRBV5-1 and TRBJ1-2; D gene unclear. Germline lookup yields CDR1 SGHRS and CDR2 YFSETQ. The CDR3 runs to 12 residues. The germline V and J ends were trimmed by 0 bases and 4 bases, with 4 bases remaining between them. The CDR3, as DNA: TGCGCCAGCAGCTTGGCCAGCTATGGCTACACCTTC. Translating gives CASSLASYGYTF. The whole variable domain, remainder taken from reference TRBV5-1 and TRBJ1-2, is KAGVTQTPRYLIKTRGQQVTLSCSPISGHRSVSWYQQTPGQGLQFLFEYFSETQRNKGNFPGRFSGRQFSNSRSEMNVSTLELGDSALYLCASSLASYGYTFGSGTRLTVV.

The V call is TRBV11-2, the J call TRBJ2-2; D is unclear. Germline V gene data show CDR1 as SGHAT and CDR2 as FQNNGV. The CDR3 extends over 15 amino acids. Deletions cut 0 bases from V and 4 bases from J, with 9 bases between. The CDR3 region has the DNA TGTGCCAGCAGCTTAGAATCGGGTGGCACCGGGGAGCTGTTTTTT. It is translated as CASSLESGGTGELFF.

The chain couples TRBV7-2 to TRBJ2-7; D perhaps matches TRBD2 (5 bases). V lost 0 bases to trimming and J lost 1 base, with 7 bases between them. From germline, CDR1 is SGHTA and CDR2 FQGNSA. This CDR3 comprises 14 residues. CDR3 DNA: TGTGCCAGCAGCTTAGCGGGCGGGTCCTACGAGCAGTACTTC. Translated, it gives CASSLAGGSYEQYF.

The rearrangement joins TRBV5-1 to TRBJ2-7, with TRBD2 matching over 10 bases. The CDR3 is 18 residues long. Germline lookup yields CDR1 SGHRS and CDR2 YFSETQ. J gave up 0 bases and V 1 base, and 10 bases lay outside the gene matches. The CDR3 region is CASSLWASGSGRSYEQYF. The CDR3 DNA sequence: TGCGCCAGCAGCTTGTGGGCTAGCGGGAGTGGGCGCTCCTACGAGCAGTACTTC.

For the CDR3, the DNA is TGTGCCAGCAGTGAAGCGAAGACTGGCTCCTACAATGAGCAGTTCTTC. It is translated as CASSEAKTGSYNEQFF. The genes are TRBV2 and TRBJ2-1, with unresolved D. The CDR3 extends over 16 amino acids. The germline CDR1 and CDR2 sequences are SNHLY and FYNNEI. With 0 bases removed from V and 0 bases from J, the gap between germline ends came to 9 bases.